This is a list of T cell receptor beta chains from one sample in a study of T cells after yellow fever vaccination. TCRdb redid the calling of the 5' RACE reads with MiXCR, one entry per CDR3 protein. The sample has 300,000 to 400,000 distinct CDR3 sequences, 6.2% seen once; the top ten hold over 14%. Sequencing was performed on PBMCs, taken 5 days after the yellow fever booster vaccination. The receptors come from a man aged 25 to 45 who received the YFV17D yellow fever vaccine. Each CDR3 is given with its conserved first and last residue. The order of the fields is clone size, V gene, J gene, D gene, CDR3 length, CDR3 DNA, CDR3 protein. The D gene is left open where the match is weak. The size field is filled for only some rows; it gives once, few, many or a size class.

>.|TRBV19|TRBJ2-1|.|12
TGTGCCAGTAGTATAGAGGTTGGTGAGCAGTTCTTC
CASSIEVGEQFF
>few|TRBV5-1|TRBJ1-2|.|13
TGCGCCAGCAGCTCCGAACAGGGTTATGGCTACACCTTC
CASSSEQGYGYTF
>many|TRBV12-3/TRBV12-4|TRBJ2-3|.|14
TGTGCCAGCACCTTGATGGGGCGCACAGATACGCAGTATTTT
CASTLMGRTDTQYF
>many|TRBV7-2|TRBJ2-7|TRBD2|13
TGTGCCAGCAGCTCTCAGCGGGAAGGCGAGCAGTACTTC
CASSSQREGEQYF
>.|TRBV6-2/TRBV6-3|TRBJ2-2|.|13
TGTGCCAGCAGACCCCGGGAGACCGGGGAGCTGTTTTTT
CASRPRETGELFF
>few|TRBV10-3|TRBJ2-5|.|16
TGTGCCATCAGTGACCCAGCCCTCGGGGCGCAAGAGACCCAGTACTTC
CAISDPALGAQETQYF
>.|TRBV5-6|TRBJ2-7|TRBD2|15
TGTGCCAGCAGCCGTCCGGGACTAGCGGGAGACGAGCAGTACTTC
CASSRPGLAGDEQYF
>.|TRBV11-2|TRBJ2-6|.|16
TGTGCCAGCAGCTTAGTGGCATCCTCTGGGGCCAACGTCCTGACTTTC
CASSLVASSGANVLTF
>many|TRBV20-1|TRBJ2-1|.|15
TGCAGTGCTCGGGACCCCACTAGCTCCTACAATGAGCAGTTCTTC
CSARDPTSSYNEQFF
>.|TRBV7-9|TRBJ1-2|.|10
TGTGCCAGCAGCCTCGCAAAGTCGTCTTTC
CASSLAKSSF
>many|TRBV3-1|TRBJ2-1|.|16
TGTGCCAGCAGCCATTTAGAGACCCGATGGGACAATGAGCAGTTCTTC
CASSHLETRWDNEQFF
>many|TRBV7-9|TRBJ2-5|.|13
TGTGCCAGCAATAGACGAGAGCAAGAGACCCAGTACTTC
CASNRREQETQYF
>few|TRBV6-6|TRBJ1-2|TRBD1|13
TGTGCCAGCAGGCCCGGGACAGGATATGGCTACACCTTC
CASRPGTGYGYTF
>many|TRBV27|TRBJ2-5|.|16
TGTGCCAGCAGTTCTCTTTTGGACAGGAGGGAGGAGACCCAGTACTTC
CASSSLLDRREETQYF
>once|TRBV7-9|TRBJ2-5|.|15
TGTGCCAGCAGCTCAAGACCTACCAGCCAAGAGACCCAGTACTTC
CASSSRPTSQETQYF
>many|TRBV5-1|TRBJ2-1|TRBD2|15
TGCGCCAGCAGCTCTGGACTAGCGGGAGGGCCTATGCAGTTCTTC
CASSSGLAGGPMQFF
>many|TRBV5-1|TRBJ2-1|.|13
TGCGCCAGCAGCTTGGGTAGGTTGAATGAGCAGTTCTTC
CASSLGRLNEQFF
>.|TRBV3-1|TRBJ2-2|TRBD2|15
TGTGCCAGCAGCCAAGATTCTGGGGGGGCCGGGGAGCTGTTTTTT
CASSQDSGGAGELFF
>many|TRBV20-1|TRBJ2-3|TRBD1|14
TGCAGTGCCATCGGGACAGTAGCCACAGATACGCAGTATTTT
CSAIGTVATDTQYF
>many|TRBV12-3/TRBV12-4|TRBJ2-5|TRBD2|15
TGTGCCAGCAGTCCCCGGACTAGCGGAGGGGAGACCCAGTACTTC
CASSPRTSGGETQYF
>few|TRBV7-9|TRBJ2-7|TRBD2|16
TGTGCCAGCAGCTTCTTTATCGGACTAGCGGGAAACGAGCAGTACTTC
CASSFFIGLAGNEQYF
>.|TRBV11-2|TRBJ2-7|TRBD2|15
TGTGCCAGCAGCCGCCGACTAGCGGGACCCTACGAGCAGTACTTC
CASSRRLAGPYEQYF
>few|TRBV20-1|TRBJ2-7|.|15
TGCAGTGCTAGAGATCGTAGCGGAGGGCCCTACGAGCAGTACTTC
CSARDRSGGPYEQYF
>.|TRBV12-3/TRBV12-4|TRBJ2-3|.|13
TGTGCCAGCAGTTTACCCGGTTCGGATACGCAGTATTTT
CASSLPGSDTQYF
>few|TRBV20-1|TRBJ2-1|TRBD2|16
TGCAGTGCTAGAGAAATCGGGACTAGCGGGAGGACGCCCCCGTTCTTC
CSAREIGTSGRTPPFF
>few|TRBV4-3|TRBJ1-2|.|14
TGCGCCAGCAGCCACGCGATAGAGAACTATGGCTACACCTTC
CASSHAIENYGYTF
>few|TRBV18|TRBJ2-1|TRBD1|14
TGTGCCAGCTCACCGACAGGGGCCGGGAATGAGCAGTTCTTC
CASSPTGAGNEQFF
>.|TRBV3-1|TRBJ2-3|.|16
TGTGCCAGCAGCCAAAGAAGTAGCGGAGCGCCAGATACGCAGTATTTT
CASSQRSSGAPDTQYF
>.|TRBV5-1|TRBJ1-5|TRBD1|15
TGCGCCAGCAGCTTGACGGCAGGGGGGAATCAGCCCCAGCATTTT
CASSLTAGGNQPQHF
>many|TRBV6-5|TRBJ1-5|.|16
TGTGCCAGCAGTTACTGGACAGCCTGTTCCAATCAGCCCCAGCATTTT
CASSYWTACSNQPQHF
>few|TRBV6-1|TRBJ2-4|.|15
TGTGCCAGCAGCGTGGGCCGGGGGTTGGAAAACATTCAGTACTTC
CASSVGRGLENIQYF
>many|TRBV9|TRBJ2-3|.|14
TGTGCCAGCACGCTTGGGAGACCCACAGATACGCAGTATTTT
CASTLGRPTDTQYF
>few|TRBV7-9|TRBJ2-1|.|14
TGTGCCAGCAGCGACCGGGGATCCTACAATGAGCAGTTCTTC
CASSDRGSYNEQFF
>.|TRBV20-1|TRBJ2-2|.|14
TGCAGTGCTAGAGATCCGGGGAACGCCGGGGAGCTGTTTTTT
CSARDPGNAGELFF
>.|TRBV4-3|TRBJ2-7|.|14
TGCGCCAGCCGCCAAGAAGTTAGCATTTACGAGCAGTACTTC
CASRQEVSIYEQYF
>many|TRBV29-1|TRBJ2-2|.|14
TGCAGCGTTGCGGGGGAACGCGACTTGGGGATGCTGTTTTTT
CSVAGERDLGMLFF
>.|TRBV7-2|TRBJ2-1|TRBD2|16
TGTGCCAGCAGCTCGGCGGGAGGGCGATCCTACAATGAGCAGTTCTTC
CASSSAGGRSYNEQFF
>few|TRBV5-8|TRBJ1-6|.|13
TGTGCCAGCAGCTTCGGACTCGATTCACCCCTCCACTTT
CASSFGLDSPLHF
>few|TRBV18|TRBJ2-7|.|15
TGTGCCAGCTCGGGGGCAGGGGACAACTCCTACGAGCAGTACTTC
CASSGAGDNSYEQYF
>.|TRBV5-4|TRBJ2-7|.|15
TGTGCCAGCAGCGAAGTACAGGGTTCTGATTACAAGCAGTACTTC
CASSEVQGSDYKQYF
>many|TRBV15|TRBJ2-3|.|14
TGTGCCACCAGCAGGTTGTACGCCCGGGATACGCAGTATTTT
CATSRLYARDTQYF
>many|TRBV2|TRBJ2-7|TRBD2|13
TGTGCCAGCGTAAGCGGGAGCTTCTACGAGCAGTACTTC
CASVSGSFYEQYF
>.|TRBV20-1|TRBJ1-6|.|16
TGCAGTGCCGCTAGGGAACCAAGGGGATATGGTTCACCCCTCCACTTT
CSAAREPRGYGSPLHF
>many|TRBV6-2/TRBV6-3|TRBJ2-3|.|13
TGTGCCAGCAGTTACGGGGTTCCAGATACGCAGTATTTT
CASSYGVPDTQYF
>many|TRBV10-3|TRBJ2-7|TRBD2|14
TGTGCCGTCAGACTAGCGGAGGGTCCCTACGAGCAGTACTTC
CAVRLAEGPYEQYF
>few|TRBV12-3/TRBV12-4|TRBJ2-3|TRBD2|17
TGTGCCAGCAGTTTAGTGGCGGGGGGAGGGAGCACAGATACGCAGTATTTT
CASSLVAGGGSTDTQYF
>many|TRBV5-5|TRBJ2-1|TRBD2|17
TGTGCCAGCAGCTTGGCGTCCGGGAGGGGCTCCTACAATGAGCAGTTCTTC
CASSLASGRGSYNEQFF
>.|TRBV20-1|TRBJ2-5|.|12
TGCAGTGCTGGCAGGAACCAAGAGACCCAGTACTTC
CSAGRNQETQYF
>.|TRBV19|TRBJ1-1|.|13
TGTGCCAGTAGTATGGGCTCGGGATATGAAGCTTTCTTT
CASSMGSGYEAFF